The present T cell receptor beta chain was sequenced within a study of T cells after yellow fever vaccination. Regarding the study as a whole: The booster saw the reappearance of most primary-vaccination clones (roughly 96% CD4, 80% to 90% CD8).

On this clonotype itself: Its target is not known.

The CDR3 is 12 amino acids. V dropped 4 bases and J dropped 7 bases, with 10 bases sitting between them. The germline CDR1 and CDR2 sequences are LGHDT and YNNKEL (reference sequence). Universal primer sites and UMIs were introduced during 5'RACE template-switching synthesis of TCR cDNA. Via MiXCR, TCRdb re-called the 5' RACE reads, giving one row per CDR3 protein. The sample shows roughly 400,000 distinct CDR3 sequences, 15% to 20% of them seen only once. The chain employs TRBV3-1 and TRBJ2-5; either TRBD1 or TRBD2 may supply D (5 bases each). Here the sequenced sample was PBMCs, taken before the yellow fever booster vaccination. The TCR originated in a man aged 18 to 35 who received the YFV17D yellow fever vaccine. CDR3 bases: TGTGCCAGCAGCCCGGGGCGGGCGACCCAGTACTTC. As protein: CASSPGRATQYF.